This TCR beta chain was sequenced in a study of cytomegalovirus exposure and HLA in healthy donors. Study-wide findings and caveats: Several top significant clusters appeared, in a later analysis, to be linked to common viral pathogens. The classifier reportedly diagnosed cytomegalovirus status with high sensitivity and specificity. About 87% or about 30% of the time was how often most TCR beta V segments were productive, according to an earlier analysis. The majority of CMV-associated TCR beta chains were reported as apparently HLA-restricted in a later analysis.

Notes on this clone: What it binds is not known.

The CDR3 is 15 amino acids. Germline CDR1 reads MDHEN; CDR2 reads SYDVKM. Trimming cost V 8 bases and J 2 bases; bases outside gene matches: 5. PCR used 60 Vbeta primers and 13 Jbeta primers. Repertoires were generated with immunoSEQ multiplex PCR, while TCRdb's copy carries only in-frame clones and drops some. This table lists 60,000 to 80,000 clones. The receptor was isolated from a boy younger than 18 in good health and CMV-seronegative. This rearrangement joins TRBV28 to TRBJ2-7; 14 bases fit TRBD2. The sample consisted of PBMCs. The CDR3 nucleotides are TGTGCCAGCGAGGGGACTAGCGGGGGAACCTACGAGCAGTACTTC. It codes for CASEGTSGGTYEQYF.